Presented here are 7 T cell receptor beta chains from one specimen sequenced in a study of blood T cell repertoires in COVID-19. TCRdb keeps only in-frame clones here, not all; method: immunoSEQ multiplex PCR. This repertoire shows a few hundred thousand clones, roughly 84% found once; its top ten account for around 3.5%. The sequencing input was PBMCs or T cells enriched from blood (not recorded which). Receptors were obtained from a man aged 45-65 years who had recovered from COVID-19.

The V gene is TRBV15, the J gene TRBJ1-5; D is uncertain. The germline CDR1 and CDR2 sequences are LNHNV and YYDKDF (reference sequence). Trimming stripped 5 bases from V and 5 bases from J, with 16 bases between. CDR3 length: 15 residues. This CDR3 is CATSGEREGHQPQHF. The CDR3 DNA follows: TGTGCCACCAGCGGGGAGCGGGAGGGCCATCAGCCCCAGCATTTT.

This chain joins TRBV6-2 or TRBV6-3 and TRBJ2-5; D might be TRBD2 (6 bases). CDR1 is MNHEY and CDR2 is SVGEGT in the germline V gene. This CDR3 is built from 14 residues. The V end lost 5 bases, the J end lost 5 bases, and 15 bases lay between the germline ends. CDR3 residues: CASSQRPGVETQYF. In DNA form, the CDR3 reads TGTGCCAGCAGTCAAAGGCCGGGGGTCGAGACCCAGTACTTC.

There are a few counts of this clone. V gene TRBV5-1 combines with J gene TRBJ1-2; D call uncertain. With 0 bases removed from V and 10 bases from J, the gap between germline ends came to 16 bases. The CDR3 is made up of 14 amino acids. Looked up from germline, CDR1 is SGHRS and CDR2 is YFSETQ. CDR3 sequence reads: CASSLAVALEDYTF. Written as DNA, the CDR3 is TGCGCCAGCAGCTTGGCGGTCGCCCTCGAGGACTACACCTTC.

This clone was counted a few times. This specimen includes other DNA sequences encoding the same CDR3. The chain is built from TRBV27 and TRBJ1-1; TRBD1 aligns across 8 bases. CDR1 is MNHEY, CDR2 SMNVEV, per germline (reference sequence). CDR3 length: 12 amino acids. With V trimmed by 7 bases and J by 5 bases, 3 bases remained unmatched. CDR3 region: CASTDRGTEAFF. In DNA form, the CDR3 reads TGTGCCAGCACCGACAGGGGAACTGAAGCTTTCTTT.

V and J are TRBV19 and TRBJ2-1, with unresolved D. V lost 3 bases and J lost 0, with 9 bases in between. In germline, CDR1 is LNHDA, CDR2 SQIVND (reference sequence). The CDR3 covers 15 residues. The CDR3 nucleotides are TGTGCCAGTAGTATTCGAGACACCTCCTACAATGAGCAGTTCTTC. Encoded protein: CASSIRDTSYNEQFF.

This rearrangement joins TRBV5-4 to TRBJ2-2; TRBD2 aligns across 8 bases. V trimming: 1 base; J trimming: 3 bases; junction bases outside the gene matches: 2. Germline loops: CDR1 SGHNT, CDR2 YYREEE (reference sequence). The CDR3 contains 15 residues. The CDR3, as DNA: TGTGCCAGCAGCTTGACTAGCGGTCACACCGGGGAGCTGTTTTTT. Translation: CASSLTSGHTGELFF.

This clone was observed a single time. The chain uses TRBV2 and TRBJ1-1, with TRBD1 as a possible D gene (6 bases). The V and J ends lost 10 bases and 0 bases respectively, with 18 bases between them. Germline V gene sequence: CDR1 SNHLY, CDR2 FYNNEI. The CDR3 length is 15 residues. CDR3 coding DNA: TGTGCCACAAGGGGGGGTCTGAATATGAACACTGAAGCTTTCTTT. Amino acids: CATRGGLNMNTEAFF.